This T cell receptor (beta chain) was sequenced for a study of cytomegalovirus exposure and HLA in healthy donors. Study information: The 110 or so validation repertoires used the same platform as the 666 first-cohort repertoires, a later analysis reported.

Study-wide results and caveats: TCR beta chains numbering some 160 were designated cytomegalovirus-associated. In vitro confirmation showed a few CMV-associated chains to be CMV antigen specific. According to a subsequent analysis, TCR clusters identified in the first cohort showed a tendency to co-occur across the roughly 110 validation repertoires.

In the case of this clone: What it binds is not known.

Assay: immunoSEQ multiplex PCR; the TCRdb copy retains only in-frame clones and omits some. The repertoire includes roughly 130,000 clones, approximately 87% of them detected once, and approximately 3% sits in the top ten. The germline V gene encodes CDR1 MNHEY and CDR2 SVGAGI. CDR3 length: 12 amino acids. V lost 2 bases and J lost 8, with 6 bases in between. Sequencing was carried out using PBMCs. This TCR was recovered from a man younger than 30 in good health and CMV-seronegative. The V and J genes are TRBV6-5 and TRBJ2-2, with a weak D call TRBD2 (6 bases). This CDR3 reads CASSYGRGELFF. As DNA, the CDR3 is TGTGCCAGCAGTTACGGGAGGGGGGAGCTGTTTTTT.